These 16 T cell receptor beta chains came from one sample sequenced in a study of T cells in Graves' hyperthyroidism and ophthalmopathy. The TCR beta CDR3 regions underwent amplification using RNA transcripts as the source. An initial round of RT-PCR targeting the TCR CDR3 relied on the HTBI primer set. TCRdb passed the multiplex PCR reads through MiXCR, listing each CDR3 protein once. This sample has approximately 690,000 distinct CDR3 sequences, with around 13% found just once. Material for sequencing was blood. These receptor sequences come from a woman between 45 and 60 years old with Graves' ophthalmopathy.

This clonotype was seen only a few times. V and J are TRBV6-1 and TRBJ1-4, with TRBD1 as a possible D gene (5 bases). V dropped 6 bases and J dropped 4 bases, with 12 bases sitting between them. The CDR3 contains 14 residues. From germline, CDR1 is MNHNS and CDR2 SASEGT. DNA of the CDR3: TGTGCCAGCAGCCAGGGACGGAATAATGAAAAACTGTTTTTT. It translates to CASSQGRNNEKLFF.

This chain uses TRBV7-2 with TRBJ1-2; D is possibly TRBD1 (6 bases). Trimming removed 1 base at V and 4 bases at J, with 10 bases between. The germline V gene has CDR1 SGHTA and CDR2 FQGNSA. This CDR3 is built from 14 residues. The CDR3 DNA reads as TGTGCCAGCAGCTTAGACAGGGTGTCCTATGGCTACACCTTC. This gives the protein CASSLDRVSYGYTF. Full variable domain (remainder filled in from reference TRBV7-2 and TRBJ1-2): GAGVSQSPSNKVTEKGKDVELRCDPISGHTALYWYRQSLGQGLEFLIYFQGNSAPDKSGLPSDRFSAERTGGSVSTLTIQRTQQEDSAVYLCASSLDRVSYGYTFGSGTRLTVV.

This chain links TRBV19 with TRBJ2-5; unclear D gene. In germline, CDR1 is LNHDA, CDR2 SQIVND (reference sequence). The CDR3 consists of 14 residues. The V gene lost 1 base and the J gene lost 2 bases, with 8 bases spanning the gap. The CDR3 protein is CASSIGAGQETQYF. The CDR3 nucleotides read TGTGCCAGTAGTATAGGTGCAGGACAAGAGACCCAGTACTTC.

This clonotype showed up just a few times. The rearrangement links TRBV14 to TRBJ1-1; D unresolved. This CDR3 spans 18 amino acids. V was trimmed by 0 bases and J by 0 bases, leaving 17 bases between them. The germline CDR1 and CDR2 sequences are SGHDN and FVKESK. The CDR3 DNA follows: TGTGCCAGCAGCCAAGATCGGGTTTTAACTTTTCTGAACACTGAAGCTTTCTTT. Translated: CASSQDRVLTFLNTEAFF.

This clonotype was observed at least ten times. V and J are TRBV6-5 and TRBJ2-7; D gene uncertain. The germline V gene has CDR1 MNHEY and CDR2 SVGAGI. The CDR3 contains 13 residues. V lost 2 bases and J lost 3, with 8 bases in between. The DNA of the CDR3 is TGTGCCAGCAGTTACGACGTTAACTACGAGCAGTACTTC. This gives the protein CASSYDVNYEQYF.

This sequence joins TRBV28 and TRBJ2-3; no definite D call. CDR1 MDHEN and CDR2 SYDVKM come from the germline V gene. The length of the CDR3 is 15 residues. V was trimmed by 1 base and J by 6 bases, leaving 14 bases between them. Here the CDR3 DNA reads TGTGCCAGCAGTTTATCGCCCCCAGCATCCGATACGCAGTATTTT. As protein: CASSLSPPASDTQYF.

This chain links TRBV7-3 with TRBJ1-6; D gene ambiguous. This CDR3 is 15 amino acids long. The V end was cut by 0 bases, the J end by 8 bases, with 11 bases between. Germline lookup yields CDR1 SGHTA and CDR2 FQGTGA. The DNA of the CDR3 is TGTGCCAGCAGCTTAACAGGCGCCGGTTATTCACCCCTCCACTTT. As protein: CASSLTGAGYSPLHF.

V and J are TRBV7-9 and TRBJ2-1, with 9 nucleotides matching TRBD2. The J segment lost 6 bases and the V segment lost 5 bases, leaving 8 bases of the junction unmatched. The germline CDR1 and CDR2 sequences are SEHNR and FQNEAQ (reference sequence). The length of the CDR3 is 15 residues. CDR3 coding DNA: TGTGCCAGCAGCCCAATGGCGGGAGGGGGCAATGAGCAGTTCTTC. Its protein is CASSPMAGGGNEQFF.

This rearrangement joins TRBV4-1 to TRBJ2-3; tentatively, D is TRBD1 or TRBD2 (7 bases each). Germline CDR1 MGHRA, CDR2 YSYEKL. This CDR3 comprises 16 residues. V gave up 4 bases and J gave up 1 base, with 15 bases separating them. CDR3 in amino acids: CASSLSPGGGTDTQYF. As DNA, the CDR3 is TGCGCCAGCAGCCTAAGCCCAGGGGGGGGCACAGATACGCAGTATTTT.

This clonotype was picked up many times. The rearrangement joins TRBV7-9 to TRBJ1-4; no firm D call. CDR3 size: 14 residues. Trimming took off 5 bases at V and 8 bases at J, with 15 bases between the two ends. Germline CDR1 and CDR2: SEHNR and FQNEAQ (reference sequence). CDR3 sequence reads: CASSPRVLEEKLFF. The CDR3 region has the DNA TGTGCCAGCAGCCCCCGCGTCCTGGAGGAAAAACTGTTTTTT. Variable domain in full (rest from reference TRBV7-9 and TRBJ1-4): DTGVSQNPRHKITKRGQNVTFRCDPISEHNRLYWYRQTLGQGPEFLTYFQNEAQLEKSRLLSDRFSAERPKGSFSTLEIQRTEQGDSAMYLCASSPRVLEEKLFFGSGTQLSVL.

The sample holds many counts of this clonotype. The chain carries TRBV20-1 and TRBJ2-1; D is unclear. The V gene's germline CDR1 is DFQATT and CDR2 SNEGSKA (reference sequence). V was pared by 0 bases and J by 7 bases, with 10 bases between. The CDR3 has 13 amino acids. The chain's CDR3 is CSARDYRENEQFF. CDR3 bases: TGCAGTGCTAGAGATTACCGTGAGAATGAGCAGTTCTTC.

The chain carries TRBV13 and TRBJ2-5; D perhaps matches TRBD2 (5 bases). The germline V and J ends were trimmed by 0 bases and 5 bases, with 13 bases remaining between them. The length of the CDR3 is 15 residues. Germline loops: CDR1 PRHDT, CDR2 FYEKMQ (reference sequence). The CDR3 spells CASSLGGSGGETQYF. In DNA form, the CDR3 reads TGTGCCAGCAGCTTAGGAGGGAGCGGCGGGGAGACCCAGTACTTC.

In this sample, this clonotype turned up many times. The chain links TRBV12-3 or TRBV12-4 to TRBJ2-7; D not certain. This CDR3 is built from 14 residues. V was shortened by 1 base and J by 1 base, with 8 bases between the two germline ends. CDR3 sequence reads: CASSLGIKSYEQYF. Written as DNA, the CDR3 is TGTGCCAGCAGTTTAGGCATCAAATCCTACGAGCAGTACTTC.

Here the CDR3 reads CAISETGQGSTGELFF. The CDR3 nucleotides are TGTGCCATCAGTGAAACTGGACAAGGGAGCACCGGGGAGCTGTTTTTT. The rearrangement uses TRBV10-3 and TRBJ2-2; perhaps D is TRBD1 or TRBD2 (5 bases each). V lost 3 bases and J lost 4, with 15 bases in between. The length of the CDR3 is 16 residues. Germline V gene sequence: CDR1 ENHRY, CDR2 SYGVKD.

This clonotype was recorded many times. The chain has TRBV12-3 or TRBV12-4 and TRBJ1-2; 12 nucleotides line up with TRBD1. This CDR3 comprises 14 residues. Germline trimming cut 4 bases from V and 8 bases from J; bases unmatched to any gene: 5. CDR3 sequence: CASSSGTGGEGYTF. As DNA, the CDR3 is TGTGCCAGCAGTTCCGGGACAGGGGGCGAAGGCTACACCTTC.

This clonotype was seen repeatedly, ten times or more. The chain has TRBV20-1 and TRBJ2-4; D is possibly TRBD1 (5 bases). Germline values: CDR1 DFQATT, CDR2 SNEGSKA (reference sequence). The CDR3 is made up of 15 amino acids. V dropped 0 bases and J dropped 1 base, with 10 bases sitting between them. The CDR3 DNA sequence: TGCAGTGCTAGAGACCCAGGGTGGGCCAAAAACATTCAGTACTTC. The encoded protein is CSARDPGWAKNIQYF.